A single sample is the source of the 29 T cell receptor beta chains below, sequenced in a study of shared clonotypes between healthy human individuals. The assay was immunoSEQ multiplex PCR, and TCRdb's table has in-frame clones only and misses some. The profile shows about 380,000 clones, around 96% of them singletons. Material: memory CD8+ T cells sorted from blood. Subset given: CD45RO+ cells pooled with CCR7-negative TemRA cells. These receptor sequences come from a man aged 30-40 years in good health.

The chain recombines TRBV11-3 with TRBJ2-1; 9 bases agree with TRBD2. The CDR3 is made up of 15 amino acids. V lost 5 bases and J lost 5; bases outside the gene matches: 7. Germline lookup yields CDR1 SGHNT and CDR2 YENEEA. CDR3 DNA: TGTGCCAGCAGCGGGCGGGAGGGCTCTCACAATGAGCAGTTCTTC. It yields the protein CASSGREGSHNEQFF.

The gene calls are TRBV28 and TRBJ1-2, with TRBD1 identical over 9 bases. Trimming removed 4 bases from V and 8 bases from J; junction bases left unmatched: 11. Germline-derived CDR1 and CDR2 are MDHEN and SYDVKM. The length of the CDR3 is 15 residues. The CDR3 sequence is CASSSRIQGARGYTF. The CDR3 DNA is TGTGCCAGCAGTTCTCGAATACAGGGGGCGCGGGGCTACACCTTC.

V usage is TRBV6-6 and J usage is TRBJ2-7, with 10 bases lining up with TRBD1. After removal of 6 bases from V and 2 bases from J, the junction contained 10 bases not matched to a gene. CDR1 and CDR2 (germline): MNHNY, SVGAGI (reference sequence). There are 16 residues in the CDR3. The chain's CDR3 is CASSKTPGQGTYEQYF. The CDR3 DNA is TGTGCCAGCAGCAAGACCCCGGGACAGGGGACCTACGAGCAGTACTTC.

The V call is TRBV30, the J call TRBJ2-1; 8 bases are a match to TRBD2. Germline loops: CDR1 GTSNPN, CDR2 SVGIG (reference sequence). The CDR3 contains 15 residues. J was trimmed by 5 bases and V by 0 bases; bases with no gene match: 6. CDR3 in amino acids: CAWSVPGGPHNEQFF. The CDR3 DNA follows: TGTGCCTGGAGTGTCCCGGGAGGGCCTCACAATGAGCAGTTCTTC.

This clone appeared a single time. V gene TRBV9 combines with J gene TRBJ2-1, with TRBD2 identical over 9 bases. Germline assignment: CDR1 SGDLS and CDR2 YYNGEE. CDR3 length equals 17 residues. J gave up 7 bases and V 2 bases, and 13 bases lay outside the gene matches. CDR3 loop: CASSVLVAGADGNEQFF. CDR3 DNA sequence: TGTGCCAGCAGCGTTCTCGTAGCGGGAGCAGATGGGAATGAGCAGTTCTTC.

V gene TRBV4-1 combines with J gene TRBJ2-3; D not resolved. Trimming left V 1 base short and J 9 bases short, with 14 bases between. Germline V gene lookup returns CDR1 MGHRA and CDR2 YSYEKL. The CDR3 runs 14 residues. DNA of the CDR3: TGCGCCAGCAGCCAAGCGGTGGAATTTGGAACGCAGTATTTT. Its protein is CASSQAVEFGTQYF.

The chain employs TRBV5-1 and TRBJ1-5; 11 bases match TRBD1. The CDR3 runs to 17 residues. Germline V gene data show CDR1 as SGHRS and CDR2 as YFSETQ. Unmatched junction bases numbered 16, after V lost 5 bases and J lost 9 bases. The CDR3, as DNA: TGCGCCAGCAGTCCGGGGACAGGGGGGACCCCTTTTCGGCCCCAGCATTTT. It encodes CASSPGTGGTPFRPQHF.

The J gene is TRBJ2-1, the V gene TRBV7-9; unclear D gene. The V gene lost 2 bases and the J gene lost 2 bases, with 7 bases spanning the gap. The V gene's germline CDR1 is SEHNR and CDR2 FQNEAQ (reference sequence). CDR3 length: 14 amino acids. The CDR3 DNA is TGTGCCAGCAGCTTAACGCGGACCTACAATGAGCAGTTCTTC. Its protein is CASSLTRTYNEQFF.

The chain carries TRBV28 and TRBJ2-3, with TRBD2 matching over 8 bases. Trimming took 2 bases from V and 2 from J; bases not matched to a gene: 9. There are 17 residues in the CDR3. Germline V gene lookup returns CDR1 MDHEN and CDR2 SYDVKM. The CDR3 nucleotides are TGTGCCAGCAGTTTACCCACTAGCGGAGTTATCACAGATACGCAGTATTTT. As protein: CASSLPTSGVITDTQYF.

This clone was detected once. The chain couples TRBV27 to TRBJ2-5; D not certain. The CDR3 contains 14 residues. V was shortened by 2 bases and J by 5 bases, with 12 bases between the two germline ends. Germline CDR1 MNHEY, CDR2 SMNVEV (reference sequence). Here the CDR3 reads CASSLVATRETQYF. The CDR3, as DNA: TGTGCCAGCAGTTTAGTGGCCACCCGGGAGACCCAGTACTTC.

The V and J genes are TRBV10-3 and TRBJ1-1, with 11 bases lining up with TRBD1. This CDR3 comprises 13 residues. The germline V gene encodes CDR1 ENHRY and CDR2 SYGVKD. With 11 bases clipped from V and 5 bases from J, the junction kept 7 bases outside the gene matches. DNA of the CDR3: TGTGCCTCAACGGGGACAGGGGGAACTGAAGCTTTCTTT. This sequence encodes CASTGTGGTEAFF.

The DNA of the CDR3 is TGTGCCAGCAGTTACTCGCAGGGCACCGGGGAGCTGTTTTTT. It specifies CASSYSQGTGELFF. V is TRBV6-6 and J is TRBJ2-2; tentatively, D is TRBD1 (5 bases). Trimming took off 0 bases at V and 4 bases at J, with 6 bases between the two ends. The germline CDR1 and CDR2 sequences are MNHNY and SVGAGI (reference sequence). CDR3 size: 14 residues.

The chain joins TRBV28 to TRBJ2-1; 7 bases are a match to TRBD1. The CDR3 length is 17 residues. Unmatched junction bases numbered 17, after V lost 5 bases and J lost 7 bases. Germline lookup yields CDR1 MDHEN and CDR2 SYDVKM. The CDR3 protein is CASSNQDRAFLQNEQFF. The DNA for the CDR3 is TGTGCCAGCAGTAACCAAGACAGGGCTTTTCTACAGAATGAGCAGTTCTTC.

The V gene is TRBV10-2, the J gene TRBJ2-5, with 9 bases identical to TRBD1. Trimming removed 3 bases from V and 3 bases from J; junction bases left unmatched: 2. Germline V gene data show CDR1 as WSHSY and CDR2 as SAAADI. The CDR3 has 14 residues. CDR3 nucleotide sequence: TGCGCCAGCAGTGACCGGGACAGGGAAGAGACCCAGTACTTC. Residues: CASSDRDREETQYF.

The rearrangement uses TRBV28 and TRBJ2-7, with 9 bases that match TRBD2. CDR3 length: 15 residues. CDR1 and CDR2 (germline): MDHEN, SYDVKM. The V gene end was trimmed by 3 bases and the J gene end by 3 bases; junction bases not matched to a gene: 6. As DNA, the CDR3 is TGTGCCAGCAGTTTTCCCTCGACTAGCGGCTACGAGCAGTACTTC. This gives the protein CASSFPSTSGYEQYF.

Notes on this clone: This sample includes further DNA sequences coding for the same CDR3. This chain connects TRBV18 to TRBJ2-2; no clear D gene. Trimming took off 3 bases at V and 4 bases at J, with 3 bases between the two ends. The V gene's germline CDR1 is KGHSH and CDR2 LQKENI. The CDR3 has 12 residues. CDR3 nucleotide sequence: TGTGCCAGCTCACCTTTCACCGGGGAGCTGTTTTTT. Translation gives CASSPFTGELFF.

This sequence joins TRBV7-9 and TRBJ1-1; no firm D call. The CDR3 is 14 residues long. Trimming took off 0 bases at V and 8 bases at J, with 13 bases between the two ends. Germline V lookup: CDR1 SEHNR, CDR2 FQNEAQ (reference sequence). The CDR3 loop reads CASSLALHSGEAFF. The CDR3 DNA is TGTGCCAGCAGCTTAGCCCTACACTCCGGCGAAGCTTTCTTT.

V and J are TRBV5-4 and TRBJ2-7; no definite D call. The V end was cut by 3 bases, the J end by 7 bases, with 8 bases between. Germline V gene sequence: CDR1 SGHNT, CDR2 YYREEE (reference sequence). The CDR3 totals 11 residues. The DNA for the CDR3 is TGTGCCAGCAGCTCACTTAGGGAGCAGTACTTC. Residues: CASSSLREQYF.

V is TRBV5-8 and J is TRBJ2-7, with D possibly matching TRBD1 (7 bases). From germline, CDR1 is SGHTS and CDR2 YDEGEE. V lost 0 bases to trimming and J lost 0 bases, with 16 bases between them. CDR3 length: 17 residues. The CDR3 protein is CASSLVGAGQSSYEQYF. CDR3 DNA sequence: TGTGCCAGCAGCTTGGTAGGGGCGGGACAGAGCTCCTACGAGCAGTACTTC.

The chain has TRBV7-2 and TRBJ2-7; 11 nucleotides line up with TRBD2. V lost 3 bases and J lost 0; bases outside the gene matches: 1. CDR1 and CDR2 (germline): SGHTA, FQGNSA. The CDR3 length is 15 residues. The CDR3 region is CASSLGLADSYEQYF. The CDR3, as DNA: TGTGCCAGCAGCTTGGGACTAGCGGACTCCTACGAGCAGTACTTC.

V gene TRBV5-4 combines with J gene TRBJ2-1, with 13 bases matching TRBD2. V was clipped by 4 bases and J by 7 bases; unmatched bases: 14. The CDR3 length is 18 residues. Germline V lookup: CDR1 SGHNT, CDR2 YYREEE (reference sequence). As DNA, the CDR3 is TGTGCCAGCAGCGGTATCGGACTAGCGGGAGAATCAGGGAATGAGCAGTTCTTC. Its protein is CASSGIGLAGESGNEQFF.

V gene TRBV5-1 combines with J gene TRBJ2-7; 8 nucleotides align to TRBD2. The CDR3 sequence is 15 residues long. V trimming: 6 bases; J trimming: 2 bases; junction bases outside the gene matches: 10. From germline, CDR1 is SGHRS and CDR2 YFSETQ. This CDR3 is CASTPASGRTYEQYF. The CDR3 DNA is TGCGCCAGCACCCCGGCCAGCGGGAGAACCTACGAGCAGTACTTC.

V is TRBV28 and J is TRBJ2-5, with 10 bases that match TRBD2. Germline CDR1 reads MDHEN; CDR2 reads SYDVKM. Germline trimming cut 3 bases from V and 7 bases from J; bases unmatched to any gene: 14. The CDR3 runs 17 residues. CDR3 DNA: TGTGCCAGCAGTTTCCCCCCTAGCGGGAGTCGACCCAGGACCCAGTACTTC. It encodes CASSFPPSGSRPRTQYF.

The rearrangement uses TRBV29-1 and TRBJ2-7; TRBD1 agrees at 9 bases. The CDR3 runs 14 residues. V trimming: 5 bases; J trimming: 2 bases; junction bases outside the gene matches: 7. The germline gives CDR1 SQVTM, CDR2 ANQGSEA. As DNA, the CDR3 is TGCAGCGTTATGGGACAGGGAAGACCCTACGAGCAGTACTTC. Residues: CSVMGQGRPYEQYF.

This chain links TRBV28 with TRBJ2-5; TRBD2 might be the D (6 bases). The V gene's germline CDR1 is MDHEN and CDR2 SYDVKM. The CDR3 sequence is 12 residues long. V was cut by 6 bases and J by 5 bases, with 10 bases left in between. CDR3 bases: TGTGCCAGCAGCCCGGAGGGGGAGACCCAGTACTTC. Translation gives CASSPEGETQYF.

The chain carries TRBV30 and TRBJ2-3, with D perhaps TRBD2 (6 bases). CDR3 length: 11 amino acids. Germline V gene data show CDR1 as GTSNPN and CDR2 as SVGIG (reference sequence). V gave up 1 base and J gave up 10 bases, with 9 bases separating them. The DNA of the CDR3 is TGTGCCTGGAGTGCGGTAGCGGCGCAGTATTTT. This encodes CAWSAVAAQYF.

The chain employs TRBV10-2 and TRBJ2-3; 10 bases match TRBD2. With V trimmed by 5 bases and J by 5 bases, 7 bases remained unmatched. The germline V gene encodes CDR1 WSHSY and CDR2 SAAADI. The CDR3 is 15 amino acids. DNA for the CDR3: TGCGCCAGCAGTATTTCGGCTAGCGGGAGAGATACGCAGTATTTT. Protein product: CASSISASGRDTQYF.

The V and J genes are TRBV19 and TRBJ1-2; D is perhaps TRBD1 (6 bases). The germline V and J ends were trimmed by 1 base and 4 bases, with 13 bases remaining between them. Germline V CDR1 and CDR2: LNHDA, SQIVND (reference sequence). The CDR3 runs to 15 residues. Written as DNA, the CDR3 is TGTGCCAGTAGTATAGCCGGCAGGGGCCTCTATGGCTACACCTTC. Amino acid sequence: CASSIAGRGLYGYTF.

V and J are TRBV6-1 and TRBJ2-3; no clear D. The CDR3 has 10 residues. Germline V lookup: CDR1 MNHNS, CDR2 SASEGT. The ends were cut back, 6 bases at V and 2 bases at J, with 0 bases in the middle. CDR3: CASSTDTQYF. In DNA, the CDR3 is TGTGCCAGCAGCACAGATACGCAGTATTTT.